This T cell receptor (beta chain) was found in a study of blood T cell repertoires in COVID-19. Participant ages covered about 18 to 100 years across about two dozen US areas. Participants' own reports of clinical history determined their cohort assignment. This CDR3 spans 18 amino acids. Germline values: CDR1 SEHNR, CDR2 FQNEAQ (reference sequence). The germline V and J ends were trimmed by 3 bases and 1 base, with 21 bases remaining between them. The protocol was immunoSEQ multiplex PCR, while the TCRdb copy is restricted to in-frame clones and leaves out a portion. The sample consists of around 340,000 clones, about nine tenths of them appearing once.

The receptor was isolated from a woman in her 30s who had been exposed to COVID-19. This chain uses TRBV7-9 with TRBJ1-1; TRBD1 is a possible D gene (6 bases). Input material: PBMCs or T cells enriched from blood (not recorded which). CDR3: CASSLSSRGFIPNTEAFF. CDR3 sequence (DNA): TGTGCCAGCAGCTTGTCTTCCAGGGGATTTATTCCGAACACTGAAGCTTTCTTT.